These 16 T cell receptor beta chains originate from one sample sequenced in a study of human T cells and chemical hapten exposure. TCRdb recomputed calls from the RACE reads with MiXCR, one row per CDR3 protein. The table includes 110,000 or so distinct CDR3 sequences, around 34% detected once. Sample time point: patch test 3, about 24 weeks after DPC sensitization. Treatment indicated: therapeutic diphenylcyclopropenone sensitization with weekly scalp DPC. Sequencing used whole blood, obtained in connection with sensitization to the hapten diphenylcyclopropenone (DPC). Every receptor here comes from a man between 35 and 55 years old with alopecia areata. Some clones in this sample may be carry-over from other donors' samples.

This chain uses TRBV5-1 with TRBJ1-4; TRBD1 aligns across 7 bases. Trimming took 3 bases from V and 6 from J; bases not matched to a gene: 5. The CDR3 runs to 14 residues. In germline, CDR1 is SGHRS, CDR2 YFSETQ. This CDR3 reads CASSWNRGDEKLFF. The CDR3 DNA sequence: TGCGCCAGCAGCTGGAACAGGGGCGATGAAAAACTGTTTTTT.

In this sample, this clonotype turned up a few times. The gene calls are TRBV29-1 and TRBJ2-3; D is possibly TRBD1 or TRBD2 (6 bases each). Looked up from germline, CDR1 is SQVTM and CDR2 is ANQGSEA. Trimming took off 6 bases at V and 6 bases at J, with 13 bases between the two ends. The CDR3 totals 12 residues. CDR3 sequence: CSVGAGPDTQYF. CDR3 coding DNA: TGCAGCGTGGGGGCGGGACCTGATACGCAGTATTTT.

This clonotype was picked up a small number of times. V usage is TRBV14 and J usage is TRBJ2-1; 13 bases are shared with TRBD2. The CDR3 has 20 residues. The V gene's germline CDR1 is SGHDN and CDR2 FVKESK. V was pared by 0 bases and J by 8 bases, with 16 bases of the junction left unmatched. The CDR3, as DNA: TGTGCCAGCAGCCAAGATTTCGCCGGGACTAGCGGGACGGGGCGGCATGAGCAGTTCTTC. It codes for CASSQDFAGTSGTGRHEQFF.

This clonotype was counted between two and nine times. The genes are TRBV12-3 or TRBV12-4 and TRBJ1-3; maybe TRBD1 (6 bases). Trimming shortened V by 6 bases and J by 2 bases, and 14 bases separated the two germline ends. The CDR3 loop spans 15 amino acids. In DNA, the CDR3 is TGTGCCAGCAGATTTGGACAGCAGACTGGAAACACCATATATTTT. Translated, it gives CASRFGQQTGNTIYF.

Worth noting for this clonotype: It may be a read error: a sequence one base away is much more abundant. The rearrangement joins TRBV27 to TRBJ2-3; D is ambiguous. The CDR3 runs to 15 residues. The germline V gene encodes CDR1 MNHEY and CDR2 SMNVEV (reference sequence). The CDR3 here is CASSFVRFSIDTQYF. The CDR3 DNA reads TGTGCCAGCAGTTTTGTTCGTTTTAGCATAGATACGCAGTATTTT.

A few counts support this clonotype. The rearrangement joins TRBV24-1 to TRBJ2-3; D possibly matches TRBD1 or TRBD2 (5 bases each). Germline V gene data show CDR1 as KGHDR and CDR2 as SFDVKD. This CDR3 is 15 amino acids long. The ends were cut back, 3 bases at V and 3 bases at J, with 12 bases in the middle. The CDR3 DNA sequence: TGTGCCACCAGTGATCGTTGGGGGACGACAGATACGCAGTATTTT. Translation: CATSDRWGTTDTQYF.

The chain is built from TRBV28 and TRBJ1-5; no reliable D call. CDR3 length: 14 residues. Germline values: CDR1 MDHEN, CDR2 SYDVKM. V lost 3 bases and J lost 7, with 13 bases in between. As DNA, the CDR3 is TGTGCCAGCAGTTTCAGCAAGGCCGACCAGCCCCAGCATTTT. Translating gives CASSFSKADQPQHF.

This clonotype was observed a few times. The chain joins TRBV20-1 to TRBJ2-7; a weak D match, TRBD1 (6 bases). The germline V gene has CDR1 DFQATT and CDR2 SNEGSKA (reference sequence). This CDR3 has 13 residues. V dropped 3 bases and J dropped 5 bases, with 14 bases sitting between them. The CDR3 DNA is TGCAGTGCTAGTCCAGGGGCCAGGGACGAGCAGTACTTC. Protein product: CSASPGARDEQYF.

The chain is built from TRBV11-2 and TRBJ2-3; TRBD2 matches 9 bases. Germline V gene lookup returns CDR1 SGHAT and CDR2 FQNNGV. This CDR3 region has 17 residues. The V and J ends lost 5 bases and 3 bases, in that order; junction bases with no gene match: 12. The CDR3, as DNA: TGTGCCAGCAGCCCGGACTTAGCGGGAGCAGGGACAGATACGCAGTATTTT. Translated: CASSPDLAGAGTDTQYF.

This clonotype showed up many times. The chain joins TRBV30 to TRBJ2-7, with 7 bases that match TRBD2. V shed 7 bases and J 4 bases; nucleotides not matched to a gene: 10. The CDR3 totals 13 residues. Looked up from germline, CDR1 is GTSNPN and CDR2 is SVGIG (reference sequence). CDR3 residues: CASSGVKLYEQYF. The CDR3 DNA reads TGTGCCTCCAGCGGGGTAAAACTTTACGAGCAGTACTTC.

The rearrangement joins TRBV7-3 to TRBJ2-6; D not resolved. With 2 bases removed from V and 3 bases from J, the gap between germline ends came to 8 bases. CDR1 SGHTA and CDR2 FQGTGA come from the germline V gene. The CDR3 is 15 amino acids. CDR3 residues: CASSLSDVGANVLTF. The CDR3 DNA reads TGTGCCAGCAGCTTATCTGATGTTGGGGCCAACGTCCTGACTTTC.

This clonotype has a single count. The chain carries TRBV12-3 or TRBV12-4 and TRBJ1-1, with 9 bases lining up with TRBD1. The V gene end was trimmed by 6 bases and the J gene end by 5 bases; junction bases not matched to a gene: 25. The CDR3 loop spans 20 amino acids. CDR3 region: CASRPFRGDRVPSEGTEAFF. The CDR3 coding sequence is TGTGCCAGCAGACCTTTCAGGGGGGACAGGGTCCCTTCCGAAGGAACTGAAGCTTTCTTT.

This clonotype was detected only a few times. The chain recombines TRBV19 with TRBJ1-2; a possible D gene is TRBD1 (5 bases). CDR3 length equals 14 residues. Per the germline V gene, CDR1 is LNHDA and CDR2 is SQIVND (reference sequence). Trimming stripped 3 bases from V and 4 bases from J, with 12 bases between. The CDR3 sequence: CASSIDRGTYGYTF. CDR3 nucleotides: TGTGCCAGTAGTATCGACAGAGGAACCTATGGCTACACCTTC.

The rearrangement links TRBV9 to TRBJ2-3; D gene unclear. The V end lost 0 bases, the J end lost 0 bases, and 8 bases lay between the germline ends. Germline CDR1 is SGDLS and CDR2 is YYNGEE. The CDR3 runs 15 residues. CDR3 residues: CASSVGSVSTDTQYF. In DNA, the CDR3 is TGTGCCAGCAGCGTAGGGAGTGTGAGCACAGATACGCAGTATTTT. Based on the CDR3 plus reference TRBV9 and TRBJ2-3, the full variable domain is DSGVTQTPKHLITATGQRVTLRCSPRSGDLSVYWYQQSLDQGLQFLIQYYNGEERAKGNILERFSAQQFPDLHSELNLSSLELGDSALYFCASSVGSVSTDTQYFGPGTRLTVL.

The chain couples TRBV6-5 to TRBJ2-3; 9 bases line up with TRBD2. V trimming: 0 bases; J trimming: 4 bases; junction bases outside the gene matches: 5. Germline CDR1 reads MNHEY; CDR2 reads SVGAGI. The CDR3 length is 16 residues. The DNA for the CDR3 is TGTGCCAGCAGTTACTCGGGACTAGCCGGGGCAGATACGCAGTATTTT. Protein product: CASSYSGLAGADTQYF.

The rearrangement links TRBV6-2 or TRBV6-3 to TRBJ1-5; D perhaps matches TRBD1 (6 bases). The CDR3 extends over 14 amino acids. V lost 7 bases, J lost 4 bases, and 14 bases lay in between. Per the germline V gene, CDR1 is MNHEY and CDR2 is SVGEGT. This CDR3 is CASTWDTKNQPQHF. In nucleotides, the CDR3 is TGTGCCAGCACCTGGGACACTAAAAATCAGCCCCAGCATTTT.